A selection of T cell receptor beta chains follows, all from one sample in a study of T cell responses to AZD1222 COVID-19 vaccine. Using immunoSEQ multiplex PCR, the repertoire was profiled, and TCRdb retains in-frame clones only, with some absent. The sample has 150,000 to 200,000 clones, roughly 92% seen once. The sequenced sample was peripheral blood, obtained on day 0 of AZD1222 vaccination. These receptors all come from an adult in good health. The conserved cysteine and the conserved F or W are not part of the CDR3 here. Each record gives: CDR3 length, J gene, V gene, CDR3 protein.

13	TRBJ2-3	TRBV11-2	ASSLRRGGADTQY
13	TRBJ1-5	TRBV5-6	ASSLLGAGNQPQH
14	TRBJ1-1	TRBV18	ASSPYPTGGDTEAF
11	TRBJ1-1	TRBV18	ASSPPAVTEAF
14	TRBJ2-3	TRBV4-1	ASSQDRTSGTDTQY
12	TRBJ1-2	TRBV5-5	ASSLTGTNYGYT
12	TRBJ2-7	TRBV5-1	ASSEGDRALEQY
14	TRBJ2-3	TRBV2	ASSKELAVPSDTQY
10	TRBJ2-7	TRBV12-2	ASRLGSGEQY
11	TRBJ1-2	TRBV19	ASSTGGDYGYT
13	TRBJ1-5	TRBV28	AIKSLGSRNQPQH
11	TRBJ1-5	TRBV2	ASTWWGNQPQH
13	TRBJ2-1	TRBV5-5	ASSLGQGGYNEQF
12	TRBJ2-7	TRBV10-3	AISDPAGTYEQY
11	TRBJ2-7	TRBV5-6	ASSPRTAYEQY
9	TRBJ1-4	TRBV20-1	SARDQGMVF
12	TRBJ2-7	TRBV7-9	ASSFGTGAYEQY
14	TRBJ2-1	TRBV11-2	ASSSLGHGSYNEQF
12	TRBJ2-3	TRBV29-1	SVVSRTGSDTQY
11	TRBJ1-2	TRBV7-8	ASTAQPIYGYT
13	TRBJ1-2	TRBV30	AWSRQGGVSYGYT
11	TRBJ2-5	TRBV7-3	ASSLDRQETQY
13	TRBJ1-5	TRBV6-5	ASSYSGQGDQPQH
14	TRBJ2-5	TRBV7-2	ASSTTGGARIETQY
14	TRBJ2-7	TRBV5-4	ASSPGLAGAGYEQY
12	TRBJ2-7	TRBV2	ASSEGQSSYEQY
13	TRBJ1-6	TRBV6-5	ASSYATGYNSPLH
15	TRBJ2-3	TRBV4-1	ASSPTSFGDPTDTQY
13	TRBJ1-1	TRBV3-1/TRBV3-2	ASSQSLSVQALAF
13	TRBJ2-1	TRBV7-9	ASSGDGTSSNEQF
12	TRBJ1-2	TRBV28	AGTKQGRYHGYT
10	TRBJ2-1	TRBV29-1	SVAAGVSEQF
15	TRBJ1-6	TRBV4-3	ASSQVRESSYNSPLH
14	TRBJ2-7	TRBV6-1	ASSEVGGGHPYEQY
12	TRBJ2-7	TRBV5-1	ASSLTAPGFEQY
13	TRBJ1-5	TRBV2	ASEALTATDQPQH
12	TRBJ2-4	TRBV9	ASSGTGSKNIQY
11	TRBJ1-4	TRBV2	ASTDSFNEKLF
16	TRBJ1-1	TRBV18	ASSPLGPNRVKGTEAF
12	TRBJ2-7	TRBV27	ASMPGGGYYEQY
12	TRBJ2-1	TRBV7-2	ASSPRQGNNEQF
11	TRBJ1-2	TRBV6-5	ASSPRVSYGYT
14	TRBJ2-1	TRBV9	ASSELTSGHYNEQF
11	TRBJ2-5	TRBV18	ASSPSYQETQY
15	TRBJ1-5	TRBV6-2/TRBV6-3	ASSYLADRGGNQPQH
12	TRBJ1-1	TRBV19	ASSIKGGGTEAF
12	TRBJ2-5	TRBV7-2	ASSLNRVRETQY
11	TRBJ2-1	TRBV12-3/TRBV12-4	ASSLQAMNEQF
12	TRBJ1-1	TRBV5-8	ASSLRQGRAEAF
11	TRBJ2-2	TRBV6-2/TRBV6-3	ASSLTRRGELF
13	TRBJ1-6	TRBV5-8	ASSKGQIYNSPLH
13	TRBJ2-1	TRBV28	ASSLTFPAYNEQF
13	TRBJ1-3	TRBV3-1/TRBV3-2	ASSPNGHSGNTIY
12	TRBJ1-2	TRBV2	ASSAGGTGVGYT
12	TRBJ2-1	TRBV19	ASSPGTGRNEQF